This T cell receptor (beta chain) was identified in a study of response to subunit inactivated influenza vaccine. General study results and limits: The authors put forward the suggestion that each seasonal influenza vaccination may bring in only a limited number of new T cells.

V lost 4 bases and J lost 6; bases outside the gene matches: 7. Germline lookup yields CDR1 KGHDR and CDR2 SFDVKD. The CDR3 totals 15 residues. TCRdb ran MiXCR on the RT-PCR reads and lists one entry per CDR3 protein. Of roughly 670,000 distinct CDR3 sequences detected, around 13% appear once; the ten largest clones hold less than 9%. This clonotype was observed a handful of times. Its cognate antigen is unknown. This chain joins TRBV24-1 and TRBJ2-2, with 7 nucleotides matching TRBD1. The material was PBMCs from blood, obtained 14 to 15 days before vaccination. This TCR came from a man aged 50 to 59 who received an inactivated influenza vaccine. DNA for the CDR3: TGTGCCACCAGTGACCCCAGGGGGTTGGCCGGGGAGCTGTTTTTT. Translation: CATSDPRGLAGELFF.